The entry below gives a single TCR beta chain sequence along with its context. Data came from immunoSEQ multiplex PCR; TCRdb stores just in-frame clones and leaves some out. The sample lists some 2.1 million clones; around 93% were seen once. Trimming took 2 bases from V and 0 from J, leaving 10 bases between them. The CDR3 loop spans 15 amino acids. Germline V gene data show CDR1 as MNHGY and CDR2 as SAAAGT. This sample is part of a study of shared clonotypes between healthy human individuals. Naive CD8 cells, CD45RO-negative and positively selected for CCR7, excluded terminally differentiated effector memory CD45RA+ cells. None of the donors, who were healthy HIV-negative adults, had recently had acute infections or vaccinations.

The rearrangement uses TRBV6-8 and TRBJ1-1; no reliable D call. The specimen sequenced was naive CD8+ T cells from PBMCs. The source of this sequence is a man younger than 35 in good health. Some clones in this sample may be carry-over from other donors' samples. The CDR3 sequence is CASSYTGGLNTEAFF. CDR3 coding DNA: TGTGCCAGCAGTTACACCGGAGGATTGAACACTGAAGCTTTCTTT.